The entry below gives a single T cell receptor (beta chain) sequence along with its context. Its antigen is currently unknown. Other DNA sequences within the sample encode an identical CDR3. The CDR3 has 14 amino acids. With 7 bases removed from V and 1 base from J, the gap between germline ends came to 12 bases. Germline-derived CDR1 and CDR2 are LNHDA and SQIVND (reference sequence). TCRdb's table, derived via immunoSEQ multiplex PCR, lists solely in-frame clones and lacks some. The sample records under 80,000 clones, 79% being singletons. This sample is drawn from a study of T cell responses to AZD1222 COVID-19 vaccine. Findings and caveats of the study: The donors showed a predominance of white British ancestry and of females, with possible underestimation of clonal diversity.

The chain joins TRBV19 to TRBJ2-3, with D possibly matching TRBD1 (6 bases). Sequenced material: peripheral blood, taken on day 0 of MenACWY control vaccination. The receptor comes from an adult in good health. The CDR3 nucleotides read TGTGCCAGTACCACAGGGCAGGGCACAGATACGCAGTATTTT. It encodes CASTTGQGTDTQYF. The whole variable domain, remainder taken from reference TRBV19 and TRBJ2-3, is DGGITQSPKYLFRKEGQNVTLSCEQNLNHDAMYWYRQDPGQGLRLIYYSQIVNDFQKGDIAEGYSVSREKKESFPLTVTSAQKNPTAFYLCASTTGQGTDTQYFGPGTRLTVL.